The sequence of this T cell receptor beta chain was determined in a study of shared clonotypes between healthy human individuals. General study findings and limits: When naive CD4 clonotypes were compared across a few donors, around 5% were shared. A generally larger estimated richness was seen in naive subsets than in memory subsets. Read depth was anticipated to influence clonotype sharing among donors. With few donors, the genetic and exposure-history diversity represented was limited.

V dropped 4 bases and J dropped 7; count of bases not matched to a gene: 8. The CDR3 consists of 16 residues. CDR1 is MGHDK, CDR2 SYGVNS, per germline. Assay: immunoSEQ multiplex PCR; the TCRdb copy retains only in-frame clones and omits some. The sample has 2 million to 3 million clones, approximately 93% seen once; the top ten hold approximately 0.37%. Of note for this clone: The antigen remains undetermined.

The chain links TRBV25-1 to TRBJ1-6, with TRBD1 matching 9 bases. The sequence was collected from a man aged 18 to 30 in good health. Some clones in this sample may be carry-over from other donors' samples. Input material: naive CD4+ T cells from PBMCs. Sample subset: CD45RA+ positively selected. In nucleotides, the CDR3 is TGTGCCAGCAGTGCCGAAACCGGGACAGGGAATTCACCCCTCCACTTT. Translating gives CASSAETGTGNSPLHF. The full variable domain, its missing parts supplied by reference TRBV25-1 and TRBJ1-6, is EADIYQTPRYLVIGTGKKITLECSQTMGHDKMYWYQQDPGMELHLIHYSYGVNSTEKGDLSSESTVSRIRTEHFPLTLESARPSHTSQYLCASSAETGTGNSPLHFGNGTRLTVT.